Below, 23 T cell receptor beta chains from the same sample are listed, as sequenced in a study of T-cell reconstitution after alpha-beta-depleted transplantation in children. The TCRbeta library was prepared with unique molecular identifiers. Each CDR3 protein is one row after TCRdb ran MiXCR on the PCR reads. The table records under 350,000 distinct CDR3 sequences, 9.9% of them present only once. The sample in question was PBMCs from the stem cell graft donor, obtained from the stem cell graft. These TCRs come from a human donor who donated a stem cell graft to a child with SCID.

V is TRBV2 and J is TRBJ2-3, with D unclear. With 6 bases removed from V and 3 bases from J, the gap between germline ends came to 4 bases. The length of the CDR3 is 11 residues. Germline V CDR1 and CDR2: SNHLY, FYNNEI. Here the CDR3 DNA reads TGTGCCAGCAGGGGAACAGATACGCAGTATTTT. It yields the protein CASRGTDTQYF.

This clonotype was counted a few times. The chain links TRBV20-1 to TRBJ2-7; either TRBD1 or TRBD2 may supply D (5 bases each). CDR3 size: 16 residues. V was trimmed by 6 bases and J by 3 bases, leaving 24 bases between them. Germline CDR1 DFQATT, CDR2 SNEGSKA (reference sequence). The CDR3 nucleotides read TGCAGTGCCCCAGGGCCTAGCCGGGGAATATTCTACGAGCAGTACTTC. Its translation: CSAPGPSRGIFYEQYF.

A few counts support this clonotype. The rearrangement uses TRBV3-1 and TRBJ1-1; no definite D call. CDR3 length: 12 residues. Looked up from germline, CDR1 is LGHDT and CDR2 is YNNKEL (reference sequence). Trimming stripped 0 bases from V and 10 bases from J, with 9 bases between. CDR3 in amino acids: CASSQDSRRAFF. The CDR3 nucleotides are TGTGCCAGCAGCCAAGATAGCCGAAGAGCTTTCTTT.

This clonotype was detected a few times. The chain recombines TRBV5-1 with TRBJ2-5; 7 nucleotides agree with TRBD2. Germline V lookup: CDR1 SGHRS, CDR2 YFSETQ. V trimming: 5 bases; J trimming: 0 bases; junction bases outside the gene matches: 7. The CDR3 runs 15 residues. In DNA, the CDR3 is TGCGCCAGCAGTGCCGGGGGGACGTACCAAGAGACCCAGTACTTC. It is translated as CASSAGGTYQETQYF.

This clonotype was seen at least ten times. This sequence joins TRBV5-1 and TRBJ1-1, with TRBD1 matching 8 bases. The CDR3 contains 15 residues. Germline CDR1 and CDR2: SGHRS and YFSETQ. V shed 0 bases and J 6 bases; nucleotides not matched to a gene: 7. In nucleotides, the CDR3 is TGCGCCAGCAGCTTGGCGGGACAGGAGTACGCTGAAGCTTTCTTT. It is translated as CASSLAGQEYAEAFF.

This clonotype was counted ten times or more. The chain recombines TRBV5-1 with TRBJ2-1; D uncertain. CDR1 is SGHRS, CDR2 YFSETQ, per germline. The CDR3 is made up of 14 amino acids. The ends were cut back, 0 bases at V and 2 bases at J, with 6 bases in the middle. The CDR3 spells CASSLVGTYNEQFF. CDR3 nucleotides: TGCGCCAGCAGCTTGGTCGGCACCTACAATGAGCAGTTCTTC.

The CDR3 region is CASSPRGGGPDNEQFF. CDR3 nucleotides: TGTGCCAGCAGCCCCAGGGGCGGGGGCCCAGACAATGAGCAGTTCTTC. This sequence joins TRBV7-8 and TRBJ2-1; a possible D gene is TRBD2 (7 bases). V shed 5 bases and J shed 5 bases, with 19 bases lying between them. CDR1 is SGHVS, CDR2 FQNEAQ, per germline. This CDR3 has 16 amino acids. Filled out from reference TRBV7-8 and TRBJ2-1, the complete variable domain reads GAGVSQSPRYKVAKRGQDVALRCDPISGHVSLFWYQQALGQGPEFLTYFQNEAQLDKSGLPSDRFFAERPEGSVSTLKIQRTQQEDSAVYLCASSPRGGGPDNEQFFGPGTRLTVL.

The V call is TRBV6-6, the J call TRBJ1-1; D may be TRBD1 (6 bases). Between the trimmed V and J ends, which lost 6 bases and 1 base, there was a span of 9 bases. The CDR3 loop spans 13 amino acids. From germline, CDR1 is MNHNY and CDR2 SVGAGI (reference sequence). The CDR3 here is CASRDRGNTEAFF. In DNA form, the CDR3 reads TGTGCCAGCAGGGACAGAGGGAACACTGAAGCTTTCTTT.

The CDR3 is CASSRRTSGGTSSYNEQFF. The DNA for the CDR3 is TGTGCCAGCAGCCGTCGAACTAGCGGGGGGACCAGCTCCTACAATGAGCAGTTCTTC. The chain links TRBV7-6 to TRBJ2-1, with TRBD2 matching 12 bases. The CDR3 is 19 amino acids. Germline-derived CDR1 and CDR2 are SGHVS and FNYEAQ. Trimming took 5 bases from V and 0 from J; bases not matched to a gene: 11.

Only a few counts were recorded for this clonotype. J is TRBJ2-7 and V is TRBV23-1; 7 nucleotides line up with TRBD1. TRBV23-1 carries the ORF label, with uncertain function. The CDR3 has 13 residues. With 8 bases clipped from V and 1 base from J, the junction kept 5 bases outside the gene matches. The CDR3 region has the DNA TGCGCCAGCCATGGGACAGATTCCTACGAGCAGTACTTC. Translated: CASHGTDSYEQYF.

Only a few counts were recorded for this clonotype. This chain links TRBV7-9 with TRBJ2-1; maybe TRBD2 (6 bases). CDR3 length: 15 amino acids. Germline CDR1 SEHNR, CDR2 FQNEAQ (reference sequence). Trimming took off 0 bases at V and 7 bases at J, with 13 bases between the two ends. The CDR3 loop reads CASSLAGTWRNEQFF. Written as DNA, the CDR3 is TGTGCCAGCAGCTTAGCTGGGACTTGGAGAAATGAGCAGTTCTTC. Variable domain in full (rest from reference TRBV7-9 and TRBJ2-1): DTGVSQNPRHKITKRGQNVTFRCDPISEHNRLYWYRQTLGQGPEFLTYFQNEAQLEKSRLLSDRFSAERPKGSFSTLEIQRTEQGDSAMYLCASSLAGTWRNEQFFGPGTRLTVL.

This clonotype occurred a few times. The chain joins TRBV7-9 to TRBJ1-2, with D hard to call. The CDR3 extends over 17 amino acids. Germline loops: CDR1 SEHNR, CDR2 FQNEAQ (reference sequence). V shed 0 bases and J shed 0 bases, with 14 bases lying between them. The CDR3 bases are TGTGCCAGCAGCTTAGCGTTCGGAGAAGTAGCTAACTATGGCTACACCTTC. It specifies CASSLAFGEVANYGYTF.

This clonotype was observed many times. The chain combines TRBV10-3 with TRBJ1-4, with D unresolved. Germline V gene sequence: CDR1 ENHRY, CDR2 SYGVKD. V was trimmed by 3 bases and J by 7 bases, leaving 18 bases between them. The CDR3 is 16 residues long. The CDR3 DNA reads TGTGCCATCAGTGAATTGTGGGATATCGCCGGTGAAAAACTGTTTTTT. This translates into CAISELWDIAGEKLFF.

The chain couples TRBV11-2 to TRBJ1-2; D is possibly TRBD1 (5 bases). With 5 bases removed from V and 6 bases from J, the gap between germline ends came to 10 bases. CDR1 and CDR2 (germline): SGHAT, FQNNGV. The CDR3 runs 12 residues. DNA of the CDR3: TGTGCCAGCAGCATGGAGGGGAATGGCTACACCTTC. It codes for CASSMEGNGYTF.

V usage is TRBV29-1 and J usage is TRBJ2-5; 7 nucleotides line up with TRBD1. V gave up 6 bases and J gave up 1 base; unmatched junction bases: 5. The germline gives CDR1 SQVTM, CDR2 ANQGSEA. The CDR3 runs 13 residues. The CDR3 region has the DNA TGCAGCGTGAGGGGACAGTCCCAAGAGACCCAGTACTTC. Its translation: CSVRGQSQETQYF. Drawing the rest from reference TRBV29-1 and TRBJ2-5, the complete variable domain is SAVISQKPSRDICQRGTSLTIQCQVDSQVTMMFWYRQQPGQSLTLIATANQGSEATYESGFVIDKFPISRPNLTFSTLTVSNMSPEDSSIYLCSVRGQSQETQYFGPGTRLLVL.

This clonotype turned up a few times. The chain links TRBV2 to TRBJ1-2, with D possibly matching TRBD1 (5 bases). The CDR3 sequence is 12 residues long. Germline V lookup: CDR1 SNHLY, CDR2 FYNNEI. V shed 6 bases and J shed 2 bases, with 7 bases lying between them. The CDR3 nucleotides are TGTGCCAGCAGACAGGAGAACTATGGCTACACCTTC. It is translated as CASRQENYGYTF.

This clonotype was seen more than once but under ten times. This sequence joins TRBV27 and TRBJ2-5, with D unclear. Germline loops: CDR1 MNHEY, CDR2 SMNVEV (reference sequence). V shed 3 bases and J shed 7 bases, with 9 bases lying between them. This CDR3 contains 12 residues. The CDR3 DNA reads TGTGCCAGCAGTTTGGCCGCCGGGACCCAGTACTTC. This encodes CASSLAAGTQYF.

The chain couples TRBV10-2 to TRBJ2-5; no clear D. The CDR3 totals 13 residues. V was shortened by 6 bases and J by 5 bases, with 13 bases between the two germline ends. Germline V gene data show CDR1 as WSHSY and CDR2 as SAAADI. CDR3 nucleotide sequence: TGCGCCAGCAGCTGGAGCTACACGGAGACCCAGTACTTC. Translated: CASSWSYTETQYF.

This clonotype was counted only a few times. This chain connects TRBV12-3 or TRBV12-4 to TRBJ1-1; D is uncertain. Trimming took off 6 bases at V and 0 bases at J, with 11 bases between the two ends. This CDR3 spans 14 amino acids. The CDR3 nucleotides are TGTGCCAGCAGCCCCCGGCCCTTGAACACTGAAGCTTTCTTT. Its protein is CASSPRPLNTEAFF.

The sample holds many counts of this clonotype. This sequence joins TRBV20-1 and TRBJ2-1; 7 bases map to TRBD2. The CDR3 contains 15 residues. The germline gives CDR1 DFQATT, CDR2 SNEGSKA (reference sequence). Germline trimming cut 0 bases from V and 5 bases from J; bases unmatched to any gene: 7. The DNA for the CDR3 is TGCAGTGCTAGAGAGGGGAGGGGATCAAACAATGAGCAGTTCTTC. Encoded protein: CSAREGRGSNNEQFF.

This clonotype has at least ten counts. This chain joins TRBV5-5 and TRBJ2-1; 8 bases agree with TRBD2. Germline V lookup: CDR1 SGHKS, CDR2 YYEKEE (reference sequence). V gave up 2 bases and J gave up 5 bases; unmatched junction bases: 3. The CDR3 runs to 14 residues. The CDR3 reads CASSFGGRNNEQFF. CDR3 sequence (DNA): TGTGCCAGCAGCTTCGGCGGGAGGAACAATGAGCAGTTCTTC. Combining the CDR3 with reference TRBV5-5 and TRBJ2-1 gives the whole variable domain DAGVTQSPTHLIKTRGQQVTLRCSPISGHKSVSWYQQVLGQGPQFIFQYYEKEERGRGNFPDRFSARQFPNYSSELNVNALLLGDSALYLCASSFGGRNNEQFFGPGTRLTVL.

The chain couples TRBV19 to TRBJ2-1, with no clear D. The CDR3 covers 14 residues. Germline values: CDR1 LNHDA, CDR2 SQIVND (reference sequence). Trimming stripped 1 base from V and 8 bases from J, with 12 bases between. CDR3 nucleotide sequence: TGTGCCAGTAGTATAGCCCTTCAGACCGATGAGCAGTTCTTC. Translation: CASSIALQTDEQFF.

This clonotype was seen a few times. The chain recombines TRBV20-1 with TRBJ2-3; the match to TRBD1 covers 7 bases. V shed 6 bases, J shed 0 bases, and the junction held 9 bases outside the gene matches. In germline, CDR1 is DFQATT, CDR2 SNEGSKA (reference sequence). The CDR3 runs 15 residues. CDR3 protein: CSAHRDSASTDTQYF. The CDR3 nucleotides are TGCAGTGCCCACCGGGACAGTGCGAGCACAGATACGCAGTATTTT.